This entry features one TCR beta chain sequence. Profiled with immunoSEQ multiplex PCR; TCRdb holds only in-frame clones, not every one. The profile shows 300,000 to 450,000 clones, 80% to 90% of them singletons. This sample is drawn from a study of blood T cell repertoires in COVID-19. Across the whole study: The United States, Italy and Spain were the sources of the acute and convalescent COVID-19 samples.

Germline CDR1 and CDR2: LGHDT and YNNKEL (reference sequence). CDR3 length: 12 residues. V lost 3 bases and J lost 12, with 14 bases in between. Enrolled through a virtual design, the participants were between about 18 and 100 years of age and came from 24 US areas. Recovery among Cohort 3 donors was established by two negative PCRs, clearance, or symptom resolution. The source material was PBMCs or T cells enriched from blood (not recorded which). The chain has TRBV3-1 (or the pseudogene TRBV3-2) and TRBJ1-2; D is perhaps TRBD1 (5 bases). This clonotype was obtained from a man aged 30-40 years who had recovered from COVID-19. The CDR3: CASSQEGLYDTF. As DNA, the CDR3 is TGTGCCAGCAGCCAGGAGGGACTGTACGACACCTTC.